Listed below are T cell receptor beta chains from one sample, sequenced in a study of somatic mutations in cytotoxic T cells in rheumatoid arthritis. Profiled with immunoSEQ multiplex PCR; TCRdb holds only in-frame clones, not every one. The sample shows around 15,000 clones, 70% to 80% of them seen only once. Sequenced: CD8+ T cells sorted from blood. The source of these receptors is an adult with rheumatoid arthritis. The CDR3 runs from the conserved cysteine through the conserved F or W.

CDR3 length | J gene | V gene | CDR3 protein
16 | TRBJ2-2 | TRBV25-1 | CASSDLQTGDTGELFF
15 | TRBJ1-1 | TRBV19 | CASSIVRREETEAFF
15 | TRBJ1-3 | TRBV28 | CASTPDRNSGNTIYF
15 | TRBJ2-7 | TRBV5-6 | CASGSHDRGTYEQYF
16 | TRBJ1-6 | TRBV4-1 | CASSQKEGQLNSPLHF
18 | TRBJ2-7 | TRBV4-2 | CASSQDRVAEELTYEQYF
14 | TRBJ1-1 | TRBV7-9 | CGSGGVETPHEAFF
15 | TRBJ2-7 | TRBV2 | CASSLTGTGGYEQYF
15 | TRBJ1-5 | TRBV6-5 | CASRKGQGYNQPQHF
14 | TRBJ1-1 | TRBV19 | CASTLQGVRTEAFF
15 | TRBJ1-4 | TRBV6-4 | CASSEGRTTNEKLFF
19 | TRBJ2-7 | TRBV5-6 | CASSLGGLGRALKSYEQYF
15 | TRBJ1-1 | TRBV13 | CASSLGLGGRTEAFF
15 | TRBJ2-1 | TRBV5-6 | CASSLMVAGAGRQFF
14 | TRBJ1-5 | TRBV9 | CASSGGTSEPPQHF
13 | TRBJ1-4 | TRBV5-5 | CASMGDTNEKLFF